The T cell receptor beta chain under discussion was sequenced for a study of T-cell memory formation after mild COVID-19. Looking at the study overall: The study found TCR clusters largely donor specific. Study-wide results and limits: Pre-infection memory already had some responding clones, implying cross-reactive memory joined.

This clonotype was counted only a few times. What it binds is unknown. Using its own MiXCR run on the 5' RACE reads, TCRdb lists one record per CDR3 protein. The table has 300,000 to 350,000 distinct CDR3 sequences, 10% to 15% seen once. Material for sequencing was PBMCs or a T cell subset sorted from them (not recorded which). The source of this sequence is a man aged 18 to 35 who had mild COVID-19 (a few samples of this study predate the infection). Cell type and time point are not known.

In DNA form, the CDR3 reads TGTGCCAGCAGCGACTCTGATGGCGGGGGGCCCCATGAGACCCAGTACTTC. Translation gives CASSDSDGGGPHETQYF. V gene TRBV3-1 combines with J gene TRBJ2-5, with 8 bases lining up with TRBD2. Germline values: CDR1 LGHDT, CDR2 YNNKEL (reference sequence). CDR3 length: 17 residues. V lost 5 bases and J lost 5; bases outside the gene matches: 16.